This entry lists 14 T cell receptor beta chains sequenced from one sample in a study of blood T cell repertoires in COVID-19. Data came from immunoSEQ multiplex PCR; TCRdb stores just in-frame clones and leaves some out. This table has 250,000 to 400,000 clones, about 87% appearing once. Sample: peripheral blood. The receptors were gathered from a woman under 40 with COVID-19, enrolled during active disease.

The rearrangement joins TRBV18 to TRBJ1-3, with D uncertain. The CDR3 consists of 13 residues. V lost 8 bases and J 0 bases, leaving 8 bases between the germline ends. CDR1 and CDR2 from the germline V gene are KGHSH and LQKENI. The CDR3 sequence: CASHTNSGNTIYF. DNA for the CDR3: TGTGCCAGCCACACGAACTCTGGAAACACCATATATTTT. Full variable domain (outside the CDR3, taken from reference TRBV18 and TRBJ1-3): NAGVMQNPRHLVRRRGQEARLRCSPMKGHSHVYWYRQLPEEGLKFMVYLQKENIIDESGMPKERFSAEFPKEGPSILRIQQVVRGDSAAYFCASHTNSGNTIYFGEGSWLTVV.

J is TRBJ2-7 and V is TRBV7-2, with 8 positions matching TRBD2. CDR3 size: 16 residues. V shed 2 bases and J 1 base; nucleotides not matched to a gene: 7. CDR1 and CDR2 from the germline V gene are SGHTA and FQGNSA. The CDR3 DNA is TGTGCCAGCAGCTTAATGTCTAGCGGGCAATCCTACGAGCAGTACTTC. Its translation: CASSLMSSGQSYEQYF.

V gene TRBV7-2 combines with J gene TRBJ1-1; TRBD1 matches 7 bases. This CDR3 has 14 residues. V gave up 2 bases and J gave up 2 bases; unmatched junction bases: 2. Germline V gene sequence: CDR1 SGHTA, CDR2 FQGNSA. The CDR3 loop is CASSLWDRNTEAFF. In DNA form, the CDR3 reads TGTGCCAGCAGCTTATGGGACAGAAACACTGAAGCTTTCTTT.

This chain links TRBV4-2 with TRBJ1-2, with 8 bases lining up with TRBD1. Germline CDR1 LGHNA, CDR2 YNFKEQ. This CDR3 contains 15 residues. V lost 1 base, J lost 2 bases, and 3 bases stayed unmatched. In DNA form, the CDR3 reads TGTGCCAGCAGCCAAGGGGACAGGACGAACTATGGCTACACCTTC. Its translation is CASSQGDRTNYGYTF.

V is TRBV2 and J is TRBJ2-5, with TRBD2 matching 7 bases. CDR3 length: 14 residues. V lost 7 bases to trimming and J lost 2 bases; unmatched junction nucleotides: 7. In germline, CDR1 is SNHLY, CDR2 FYNNEI. CDR3 sequence reads: CASIQGTNQETQYF. The CDR3 nucleotides read TGTGCCAGCATCCAAGGGACTAATCAAGAGACCCAGTACTTC.

The rearrangement joins TRBV30 to TRBJ1-5, with unresolved D. V lost 1 base to trimming and J lost 4 bases, with 5 bases between them. The CDR3 has 12 amino acids. CDR1 is GTSNPN, CDR2 SVGIG, per germline (reference sequence). CDR3 in DNA: TGTGCCTGGAGTGGAGTTAATCAGCCCCAGCATTTT. Amino acids: CAWSGVNQPQHF.

The rearrangement links TRBV5-6 to TRBJ2-5; weak D call: TRBD2 (5 bases). The CDR3 spans 15 residues. Germline CDR1 SGHDT, CDR2 YYEEEE. The germline V and J ends were trimmed by 1 base and 2 bases, with 12 bases remaining between them. CDR3 region: CASSLYGVWQETQYF. As DNA, the CDR3 is TGTGCCAGCAGCTTGTACGGGGTTTGGCAAGAGACCCAGTACTTC.

This CDR3 is CASSYTSGDNEQFF. CDR3 nucleotides: TGTGCCAGCAGTTACACTAGCGGGGACAATGAGCAGTTCTTC. The genes are TRBV27 and TRBJ2-1, with 10 nucleotides matching TRBD2. This CDR3 contains 14 residues. V lost 4 bases and J lost 5; bases outside the gene matches: 2. In germline, CDR1 is MNHEY, CDR2 SMNVEV (reference sequence).

V is TRBV2 and J is TRBJ1-6; 9 bases are shared with TRBD1. This CDR3 is 16 amino acids long. With 7 bases clipped from V and 7 bases from J, the junction kept 11 bases outside the gene matches. CDR1 is SNHLY and CDR2 is FYNNEI in the germline V gene. CDR3 sequence: CASTQQGAIVNSPLHF. The CDR3 DNA follows: TGTGCCAGCACCCAACAGGGGGCAATTGTAAATTCACCCCTCCACTTT.

J is TRBJ1-1 and V is TRBV27; TRBD1 is a possible D gene (5 bases). The length of the CDR3 is 15 residues. Germline CDR1 MNHEY, CDR2 SMNVEV (reference sequence). V dropped 5 bases and J dropped 0 bases, with 13 bases sitting between them. The CDR3 sequence is CASSPRTLMNTEAFF. CDR3 DNA: TGTGCCAGCAGTCCCCGGACATTAATGAACACTGAAGCTTTCTTT.

V is TRBV2 and J is TRBJ1-3, with D possibly TRBD1 on 6 matching bases. Germline loops: CDR1 SNHLY, CDR2 FYNNEI. Between the trimmed V and J ends, which lost 7 bases and 0 bases, there was a span of 13 bases. The CDR3 totals 15 residues. The CDR3 sequence: CASKGEMLSGNTIYF. The CDR3 nucleotides read TGTGCCAGCAAGGGGGAGATGCTCTCTGGAAACACCATATATTTT.

This rearrangement joins TRBV6-1 to TRBJ1-3; maybe TRBD1 (5 bases). Looked up from germline, CDR1 is MNHNS and CDR2 is SASEGT. The V gene lost 2 bases and the J gene lost 0 bases, with 8 bases spanning the gap. The CDR3 loop spans 15 amino acids. The DNA of the CDR3 is TGTGCCAGCAGTGAACAGGGCCCCTCTGGAAACACCATATATTTT. Translation: CASSEQGPSGNTIYF.

The chain recombines TRBV5-5 with TRBJ2-5, with a tentative D call TRBD2 (5 bases). Trimming stripped 6 bases from V and 5 bases from J, with 23 bases between. The germline V gene has CDR1 SGHKS and CDR2 YYEKEE (reference sequence). The CDR3 totals 16 residues. The CDR3 here is CASTLVGVPVAETQYF. The CDR3 nucleotides are TGTGCCAGCACCCTCGTCGGGGTCCCGGTCGCGGAGACCCAGTACTTC.

V usage is TRBV10-3 and J usage is TRBJ2-7, with TRBD2 matching 11 bases. Germline CDR1 ENHRY, CDR2 SYGVKD. The V segment lost 4 bases and the J segment 4 bases; nucleotides outside the gene matches: 0. The CDR3 length is 13 residues. The CDR3 spells CAISGTSGYEQYF. CDR3 nucleotide sequence: TGTGCCATCAGTGGGACTAGCGGGTACGAGCAGTACTTC.